The 10 T cell receptor beta chains reported below all come from one sample, sequenced in a study of cytomegalovirus exposure and HLA in healthy donors. A multiplex PCR was run with 60 Vbeta primers and 13 Jbeta primers. Sequencing was performed with immunoSEQ multiplex PCR; in TCRdb, only in-frame clones are kept and a portion is missing. Among 65,000 to 90,000 clones listed, around 80% were seen once. Specimen: PBMCs. The receptors derive from a man aged 18 to 35 in good health and CMV-seronegative.

V gene TRBV5-1 combines with J gene TRBJ1-2; D gene unclear. Germline V gives CDR1 SGHRS, CDR2 YFSETQ. There are 15 residues in the CDR3. Trimming pared 3 bases from V and 3 bases from J, leaving 15 bases between. In nucleotides, the CDR3 is TGCGCCAGCAGCTGGGCCCTCCTAAAGGACTATGGCTACACCTTC. As protein: CASSWALLKDYGYTF.

The rearrangement uses TRBV16 and TRBJ1-1; 7 bases fit TRBD1. The CDR3 has 15 residues. Trimming removed 4 bases from V and 3 bases from J; junction bases left unmatched: 8. Germline CDR1 is KGHSY and CDR2 is FQNENV. The CDR3 nucleotides read TGTGCCAGCAGCCCTAGGCCCCAGGGGGACACTGAAGCTTTCTTT. It is translated as CASSPRPQGDTEAFF.

The CDR3 coding sequence is TGTGCCAGCAGCCAAGAGAACAGGGTGGTAAACACTGAAGCTTTCTTT. This translates into CASSQENRVVNTEAFF. The chain uses TRBV4-2 and TRBJ1-1, with D perhaps TRBD1 (6 bases). The CDR3 has 16 amino acids. Germline CDR1 and CDR2: LGHNA and YNFKEQ. V shed 0 bases and J shed 2 bases, with 13 bases lying between them.

This clone was found a few times. The V gene is TRBV5-1, the J gene TRBJ1-1, with a possible D match to TRBD1 (6 bases). Germline V CDR1 and CDR2: SGHRS, YFSETQ. Trimming took off 0 bases at V and 0 bases at J, with 12 bases between the two ends. The CDR3 is 16 amino acids. CDR3 DNA: TGCGCCAGCAGCTTGGGGCAGGGGAGCATGAACACTGAAGCTTTCTTT. Amino acids: CASSLGQGSMNTEAFF.

This chain joins TRBV7-2 and TRBJ1-6, with unresolved D. The CDR3 spans 13 residues. Germline CDR1 reads SGHTA; CDR2 reads FQGNSA. V lost 6 bases, J lost 0 bases, and 3 bases lay in between. The CDR3 DNA reads TGTGCCAGCAGTCACTCCTATAATTCACCCCTCCACTTT. Translation: CASSHSYNSPLHF.

The table lists this clone with a count of one. Germline is not matched at one junction end, which may reflect a read error. J is TRBJ1-1 and V is TRBV27; weak D call: TRBD1 (5 bases). This CDR3 is 13 amino acids long. CDR1 MNHEY and CDR2 SMNVEV come from the germline V gene (reference sequence). The CDR3 coding sequence is TGTGCCGGCAGTTGGGGGGTGAACACTGAAGCTTTCTTT. It yields the protein CAGSWGVNTEAFF.

This chain uses TRBV18 with TRBJ1-4, with D possibly TRBD1 on 5 matching bases. Per the germline V gene, CDR1 is KGHSH and CDR2 is LQKENI. The CDR3 is 14 amino acids. The V end was cut by 4 bases, the J end by 7 bases, with 13 bases between. The CDR3 DNA follows: TGTGCCAGCTCACTGGGCCAGGGCGGTGAAAAACTGTTTTTT. This encodes CASSLGQGGEKLFF.

This clone has a handful of counts. V gene TRBV4-1 combines with J gene TRBJ1-5; no clear D. The germline V gene encodes CDR1 MGHRA and CDR2 YSYEKL. The CDR3 length is 16 residues. V was shortened by 0 bases and J by 6 bases, with 15 bases between the two germline ends. CDR3 loop: CASSQDILRVGQPQHF. The CDR3 nucleotides are TGCGCCAGCAGCCAAGATATCCTGAGGGTCGGTCAGCCCCAGCATTTT.

The rearrangement joins TRBV28 to TRBJ1-2; 7 bases fit TRBD1. Germline loops: CDR1 MDHEN, CDR2 SYDVKM. V was clipped by 7 bases and J by 5 bases; unmatched bases: 10. The CDR3 is 14 amino acids. The CDR3 DNA sequence: TGTGCCAGCACCCCCCAAGGGGGCGGGTATGGCTACACCTTC. This encodes CASTPQGGGYGYTF.

The chain recombines TRBV29-1 with TRBJ1-2; 8 bases are shared with TRBD1. The CDR3 runs to 12 residues. V dropped 5 bases and J dropped 3; count of bases not matched to a gene: 2. Per the germline V gene, CDR1 is SQVTM and CDR2 is ANQGSEA. Here the CDR3 reads CSVLTGDYGYTF. The CDR3 DNA sequence: TGCAGCGTTCTGACAGGGGACTATGGCTACACCTTC.